Here is one T cell receptor beta chain with its context. This specimen belongs to a study of blood T cell repertoires in COVID-19. Per the study methods: Reference gene primer amplification gave nucleated cell count estimates. Generated by immunoSEQ multiplex PCR, the TCRdb table keeps only in-frame clones and is missing some. V and J calls and clone size are those listed in that table; D and trimming were worked out from the DNA. This table holds about 140,000 clones, around four fifths found once. The receptor comes from an elderly woman with acute or convalescent COVID-19. Sequencing was carried out using peripheral blood.

CDR3 in amino acids: CASSFWPWRGHMNTEAFF. CDR3 nucleotide sequence: TGTGCCAGCAGTTTTTGGCCTTGGAGGGGGCACATGAACACTGAAGCTTTCTTT. The chain is built from TRBV28 and TRBJ1-1, with 7 nucleotides matching TRBD1. Germline CDR1 and CDR2: MDHEN and SYDVKM. The CDR3 runs to 18 residues. The junction had 13 bases not matched to a gene; V was cut back by 3 bases and J by 0 bases.